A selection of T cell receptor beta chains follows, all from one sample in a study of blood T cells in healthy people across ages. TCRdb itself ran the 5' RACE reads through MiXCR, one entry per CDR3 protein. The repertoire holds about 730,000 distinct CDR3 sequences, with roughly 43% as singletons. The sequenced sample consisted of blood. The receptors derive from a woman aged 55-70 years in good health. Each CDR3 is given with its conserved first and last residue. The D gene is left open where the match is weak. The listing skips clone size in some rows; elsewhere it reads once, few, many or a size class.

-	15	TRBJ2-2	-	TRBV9	CASSKPPGNAGELFF	TGTGCCAGCAGCAAACCCCCGGGGAACGCCGGGGAGCTGTTTTTT
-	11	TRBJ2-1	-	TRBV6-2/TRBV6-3	CASAALDEQFF	TGTGCCAGCGCCGCCCTGGATGAGCAGTTCTTC
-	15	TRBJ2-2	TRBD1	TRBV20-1	CSAPVQGVGTGELFF	TGCAGTGCCCCTGTCCAGGGGGTGGGGACCGGGGAGCTGTTTTTT
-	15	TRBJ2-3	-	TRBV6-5	CASSYATGVTDTQYF	TGTGCCAGCAGTTACGCGACGGGAGTTACAGATACGCAGTATTTT
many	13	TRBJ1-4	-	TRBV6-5	CASSYRGNEKLFF	TGTGCCAGCAGTTACCGGGGGAATGAAAAACTGTTTTTT
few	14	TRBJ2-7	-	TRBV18	CASSPPSGFYEQYF	TGTGCCAGCTCACCACCTAGCGGCTTTTACGAGCAGTACTTC
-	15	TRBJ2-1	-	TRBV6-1	CASSVQGSLNNERFF	TGTGCCAGCAGTGTACAGGGTTCTTTGAACAATGAGCGGTTCTTC
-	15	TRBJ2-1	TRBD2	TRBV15	CATSRGSGGTNEQFF	TGTGCCACCAGCAGAGGTAGCGGGGGGACCAATGAGCAGTTCTTC
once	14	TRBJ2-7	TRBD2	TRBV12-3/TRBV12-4	CASSLLREGWEQYF	TGTGCCAGCAGTTTATTGCGGGAGGGCTGGGAGCAGTACTTC
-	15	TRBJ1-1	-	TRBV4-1	CVSSQDRGRNTEAFF	TGCGTCAGCAGCCAAGACCGCGGGAGGAACACTGAAGCTTTCTTT
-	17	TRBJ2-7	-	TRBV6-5	CASSYGGAGRSYNEQYF	TGTGCCAGCAGTTACGGGGGTGCGGGACGCTCCTACAATGAGCAGTACTTC
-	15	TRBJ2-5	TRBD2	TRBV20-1	CSARDFPSGWETQYF	TGCAGTGCTAGAGATTTTCCTAGCGGGTGGGAGACCCAGTACTTC
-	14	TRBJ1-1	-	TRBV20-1	CSAASGAANTEAFF	TGCAGTGCCGCTAGCGGTGCCGCGAACACTGAAGCTTTCTTT
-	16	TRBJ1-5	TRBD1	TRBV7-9	CASSLAGTGEGQPQHF	TGTGCCAGCAGCTTAGCCGGGACAGGGGAAGGGCAGCCCCAGCATTTT
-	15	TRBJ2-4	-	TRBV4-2	CASSQDGVAPNIQYF	TGTGCCAGCAGCCAAGATGGGGTAGCCCCAAACATTCAGTACTTC
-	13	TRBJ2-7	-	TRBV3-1	CAGSQDSWRDQYF	TGTGCCGGCAGCCAAGATTCCTGGAGGGATCAGTACTTC
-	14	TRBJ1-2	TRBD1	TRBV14	CASSGGGFAYGYTF	TGTGCCAGCAGCGGAGGGGGCTTTGCCTATGGCTACACCTTC
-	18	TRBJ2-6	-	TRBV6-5	CASSYSYVGTFGANVLTF	TGTGCCAGCAGTTACTCGTACGTAGGAACGTTTGGGGCCAACGTCCTGACTTTC
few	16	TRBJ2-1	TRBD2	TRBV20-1	CSAPLLAGTSYNEQFF	TGCAGTGCTCCCCTTTTAGCGGGGACCTCCTACAATGAGCAGTTCTTC
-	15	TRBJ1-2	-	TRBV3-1	CASSLQTGPANGYTF	TGTGCCAGCAGCCTACAGACCGGGCCGGCCAATGGCTACACCTTC
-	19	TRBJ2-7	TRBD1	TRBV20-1	CSARELMTGAGRAWNEQYF	TGCAGTGCTAGGGAACTAATGACAGGGGCGGGAAGGGCATGGAACGAGCAGTACTTC
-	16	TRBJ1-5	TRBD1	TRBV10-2	CASGRERGQGDQPQHF	TGCGCCAGCGGCCGCGAGAGGGGACAGGGTGACCAGCCCCAGCATTTT
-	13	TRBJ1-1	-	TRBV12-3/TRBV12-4	CASSSYMNTEAFF	TGTGCCAGCAGTTCATACATGAACACTGAAGCTTTCTTT
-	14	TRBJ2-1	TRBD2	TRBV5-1	CASSHSGGESEQFF	TGCGCCAGCAGCCATAGCGGGGGGGAGAGTGAGCAGTTCTTC
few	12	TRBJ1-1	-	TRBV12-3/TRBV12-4	CASSFPDQKAFF	TGTGCCAGCAGTTTTCCCGACCAAAAAGCTTTCTTT
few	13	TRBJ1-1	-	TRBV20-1	CSASVRGNTEAFF	TGCAGTGCTAGTGTCCGGGGGAACACTGAAGCTTTCTTT
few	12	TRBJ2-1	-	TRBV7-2	CASSQSRDEQFF	TGTGCCAGCAGCCAATCTCGGGATGAGCAGTTCTTC
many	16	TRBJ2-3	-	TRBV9	CASSVEGTGSTDTQYF	TGTGCCAGCAGCGTAGAAGGGACCGGGTCCACAGATACGCAGTATTTT
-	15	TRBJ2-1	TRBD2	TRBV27	CASSTWLAGYNEQFF	TGTGCCAGCAGTACGTGGCTAGCGGGGTACAATGAGCAGTTCTTC
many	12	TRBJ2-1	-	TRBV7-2	CASSFRAREQFF	TGTGCCAGCAGCTTCCGGGCTAGGGAGCAGTTCTTC
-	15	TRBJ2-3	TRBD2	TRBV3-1	CASSLPAGIAGGQYF	TGTGCCAGCAGCCTACCGGCAGGGATAGCGGGGGGGCAGTATTTT
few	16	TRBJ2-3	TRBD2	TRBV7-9	CASSRGLAGAGDTQYF	TGTGCCAGCAGCCGGGGACTAGCGGGCGCCGGAGATACGCAGTATTTT
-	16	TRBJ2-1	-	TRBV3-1	CASSQGGGGLYNEQFF	TGTGCCAGCAGCCAAGGAGGTGGGGGGCTTTACAATGAGCAGTTCTTC